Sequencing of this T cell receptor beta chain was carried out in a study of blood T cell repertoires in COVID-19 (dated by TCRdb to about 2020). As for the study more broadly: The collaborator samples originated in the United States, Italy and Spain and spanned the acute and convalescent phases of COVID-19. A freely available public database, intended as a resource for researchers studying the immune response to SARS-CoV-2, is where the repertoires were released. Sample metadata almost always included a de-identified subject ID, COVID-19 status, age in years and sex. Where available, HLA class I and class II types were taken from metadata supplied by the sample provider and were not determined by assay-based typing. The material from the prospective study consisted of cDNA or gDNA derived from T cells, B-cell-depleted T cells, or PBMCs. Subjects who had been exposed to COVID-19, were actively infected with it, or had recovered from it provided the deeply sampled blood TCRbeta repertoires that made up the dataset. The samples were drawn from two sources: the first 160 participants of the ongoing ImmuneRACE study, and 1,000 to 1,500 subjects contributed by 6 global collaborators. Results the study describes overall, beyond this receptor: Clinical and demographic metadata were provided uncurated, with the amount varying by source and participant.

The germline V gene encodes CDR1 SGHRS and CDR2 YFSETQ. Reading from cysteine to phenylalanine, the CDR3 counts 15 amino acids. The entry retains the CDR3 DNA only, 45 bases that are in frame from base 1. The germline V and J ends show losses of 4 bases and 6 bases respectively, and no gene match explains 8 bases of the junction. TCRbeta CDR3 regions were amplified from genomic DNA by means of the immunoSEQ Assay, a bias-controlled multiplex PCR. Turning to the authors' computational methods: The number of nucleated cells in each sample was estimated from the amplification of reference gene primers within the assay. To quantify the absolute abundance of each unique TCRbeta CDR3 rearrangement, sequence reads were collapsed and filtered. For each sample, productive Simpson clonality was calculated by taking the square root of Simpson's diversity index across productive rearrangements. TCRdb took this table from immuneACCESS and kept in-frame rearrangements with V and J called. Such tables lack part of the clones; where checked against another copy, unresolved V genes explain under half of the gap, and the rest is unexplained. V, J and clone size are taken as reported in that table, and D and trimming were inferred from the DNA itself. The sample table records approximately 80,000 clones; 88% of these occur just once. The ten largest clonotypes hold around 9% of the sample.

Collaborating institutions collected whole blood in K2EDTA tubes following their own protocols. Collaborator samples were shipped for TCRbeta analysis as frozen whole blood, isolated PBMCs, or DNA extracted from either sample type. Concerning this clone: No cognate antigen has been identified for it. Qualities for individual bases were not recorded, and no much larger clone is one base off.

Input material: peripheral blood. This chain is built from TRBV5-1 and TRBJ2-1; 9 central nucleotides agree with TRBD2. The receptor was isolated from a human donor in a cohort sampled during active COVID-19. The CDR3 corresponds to CASSQSGRLGNEQFF. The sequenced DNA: TGCGCCAGCAGCCAAAGCGGGAGGTTGGGCAATGAGCAGTTCTTC.